This T cell receptor beta chain was documented in a study of cytomegalovirus exposure and HLA in healthy donors. Overall study: Later, an analysis reported that the approximately 120 validation repertoires had used the same platform as the roughly 700 first-cohort repertoires.

With respect to this clone: Antigen specificity is unknown.

Produced via immunoSEQ multiplex PCR; TCRdb's table is partial and in-frame only. The sample yields 100,000 to 130,000 clones, 90% to 97% seen once. Study observations and caveats: Reports showed the classifier diagnosing cytomegalovirus status with high specificity and sensitivity.

This sequence was found in a woman between 18 and 30 years old in good health and CMV-seronegative. The sequenced sample was PBMCs.

CDR3 coding DNA: TGTGCCAGCAGCTTACTACCTGGGGGCGCGACCGGGGAGCTGTTTTTT. Its translation is CASSLLPGGATGELFF. The J gene is TRBJ2-2, the V gene TRBV11-2, with D perhaps TRBD1 (6 bases). There are 16 residues in the CDR3. Germline V gene sequence: CDR1 SGHAT, CDR2 FQNNGV. Trimming shortened V by 2 bases and J by 5 bases, and 15 bases separated the two germline ends.